This T cell receptor beta chain originates from a study of PD-1 blockade in mismatch repair-deficient tumors. About the research overall: Patients had approximately 12 mismatch repair-deficient cancer types and were previously treated and progressing. Study conclusions and caveats: After pembrolizumab, tumor-resident clones rose rapidly, then generally contracted before radiologic responses.

Libraries were prepared by immunoSEQ multiplex PCR; TCRdb keeps only in-frame clonotypes and omits some of them. The table records some 120,000 clones, 65% to 80% of them present only once. Germline values: CDR1 SGHTS, CDR2 YDEGEE. CDR3 size: 13 residues. Trimming cost V 2 bases and J 6 bases, with 12 bases left between them. Notes on this clone: Antigen specificity is unknown.

This chain links TRBV5-8 with TRBJ2-7; D may be TRBD2 (6 bases). The origin of this receptor is an adult with mismatch repair-deficient cancer. Sample: peripheral blood, taken approximately 64 weeks after starting pembrolizumab. The CDR3 loop reads CASSFWGRTEQYF. CDR3 sequence (DNA): TGTGCCAGCAGCTTTTGGGGGAGGACCGAGCAGTACTTC.